The present T cell receptor (beta chain) was sequenced within a study of T-cell memory formation after mild COVID-19. MiXCR, applied by TCRdb to the 5' RACE reads, yields one record per CDR3 protein. The sample includes about 47,000 distinct CDR3 sequences, 9.5% of them seen just once. This clonotype has a handful of counts. V gave up 0 bases and J gave up 5 bases, with 14 bases separating them. CDR3 length: 15 amino acids. Germline loops: CDR1 GTSNPN, CDR2 SVGIG (reference sequence). The clonotype originates from an adult woman who had mild COVID-19 (a few samples of this study predate the infection). Cell type and time point are not known. This chain uses TRBV30 with TRBJ2-1, with no clear D. Sequenced material: PBMCs or a T cell subset sorted from them (not recorded which). The CDR3 region is CAWSVLRRTNNEQFF. CDR3 in DNA: TGTGCCTGGAGTGTACTCAGGCGCACGAACAATGAGCAGTTCTTC.